This is a list of T cell receptor beta chains from one sample in a study of blood T cell repertoires in COVID-19. Only in-frame clones appear in the TCRdb table, and some are missing; sequencing was by immunoSEQ multiplex PCR. Here the sample spans about 230,000 clones, approximately 84% being singletons. The sequencing sample was made of peripheral blood. The receptors were gathered from a woman aged 80 or over with acute or convalescent COVID-19. The CDR3 runs from the conserved cysteine through the conserved F or W. Each record gives: J gene, V gene, clone size, D gene, CDR3 protein, CDR3 DNA. D genes are given only for firm matches. Clone sizes are given selectively: once, few, many, or a class where the clone is expanded.

TRBJ1-2,TRBV5-1,.,TRBD1,CASSLGQGASPSYGYTF,TGCGCCAGCAGCTTGGGGCAGGGGGCTTCCCCTAGCTATGGCTACACCTTC
TRBJ2-4,TRBV11-1,once,.,CASIRGIQYF,TGTGCCAGCATTCGGGGCATTCAGTACTTC
TRBJ1-2,TRBV14,.,.,CASSQAGGGPQGYTF,TGTGCCAGCAGCCAAGCCGGAGGCGGACCTCAAGGCTACACCTTC
TRBJ2-7,TRBV6-2/TRBV6-3,.,.,CASSYDGTGRLYEQYF,TGTGCCAGCAGTTACGATGGAACAGGGCGACTCTACGAGCAGTACTTC
TRBJ2-3,TRBV7-3,.,TRBD2,CASSLGLAGEGLSDTQYF,TGTGCCAGCAGCCTCGGACTAGCGGGAGAGGGTTTATCAGATACGCAGTATTTT
TRBJ2-3,TRBV2,.,.,CASSTTRLLTDTQYF,TGTGCCAGCAGCACTACTAGACTCCTCACAGATACGCAGTATTTT
TRBJ1-3,TRBV3-1/TRBV3-2,.,TRBD1,CASSPLGQVTSSGNTIYF,TGTGCCAGCAGCCCCCTCGGACAGGTTACAAGCTCTGGAAACACCATATATTTT
TRBJ2-1,TRBV20-1,.,.,CSAWDSHEQFF,TGCAGTGCTTGGGACTCCCATGAGCAGTTCTTC
TRBJ2-3,TRBV30,.,.,CAWSVGLSTDTQYF,TGTGCCTGGAGTGTGGGGCTTAGCACAGATACGCAGTATTTT
TRBJ2-1,TRBV29-1,.,TRBD2,CSVGGGVAANNEQFF,TGCAGCGTTGGGGGAGGGGTAGCGGCAAACAATGAGCAGTTCTTC
TRBJ1-4,TRBV5-1,.,TRBD1,CASSRGTANEKLFF,TGCGCCAGCAGCCGAGGGACAGCTAATGAAAAACTGTTTTTT
TRBJ2-7,TRBV6-5,.,TRBD1,CASSPRGQRIYEQYF,TGTGCCAGCAGTCCTCGGGGACAGAGAATCTACGAGCAGTACTTC
TRBJ2-2,TRBV3-1/TRBV3-2,.,.,CASSQGQLYTGELFF,TGTGCCAGCAGCCAAGGGCAGTTATACACCGGGGAGCTGTTTTTT
TRBJ1-1,TRBV4-1,.,.,CASSQDRGTEAFF,TGCGCCAGCAGCCAAGACAGGGGCACTGAAGCTTTCTTT
TRBJ2-5,TRBV7-9,once,TRBD1,CASNRDSQETQYF,TGTGCCAGCAACCGGGACAGCCAAGAGACCCAGTACTTC
TRBJ1-1,TRBV6-5,.,.,CASSSDSGNTEAFF,TGTGCCAGCAGCTCCGATTCAGGGAACACTGAAGCTTTCTTT
TRBJ2-7,TRBV9,few,TRBD2,CASSVAGGPYEQYF,TGTGCCAGCAGCGTAGCGGGGGGACCTTACGAGCAGTACTTC
TRBJ1-4,TRBV25-1,.,TRBD1,CASSDRANEKLFF,TGTGCCAGTTCGGACAGGGCTAATGAAAAACTGTTTTTT
TRBJ2-2,TRBV19,.,.,CASSRGNTGELFF,TGTGCCAGTAGTAGGGGCAACACCGGGGAGCTGTTTTTT
TRBJ2-7,TRBV6-6,.,.,CASGEYEQYF,TGTGCCAGCGGAGAATACGAGCAGTACTTC
TRBJ2-7,TRBV10-2,once,.,CASRTLVGNSYEQYF,TGCGCCAGCAGAACACTAGTGGGGAACTCCTACGAGCAGTACTTC
TRBJ1-2,TRBV5-6,.,TRBD1,CASSLAAGGGYGYTF,TGTGCCAGCAGCTTGGCGGCAGGGGGAGGCTATGGCTACACCTTC
TRBJ2-2,TRBV9,.,TRBD1,CASSVGPGGTGELFF,TGTGCCAGCAGCGTAGGTCCAGGGGGCACCGGGGAGCTGTTTTTT
TRBJ2-7,TRBV6-2/TRBV6-3,.,TRBD2,CASSYESLAGTQKQYF,TGTGCCAGCAGTTACGAGTCCCTAGCGGGGACCCAGAAGCAGTACTTC
TRBJ2-1,TRBV24-1,.,TRBD2,CATSDPRLAGGLFF,TGTGCCACCAGTGACCCACGTCTAGCGGGGGGGTTGTTCTTC
TRBJ2-5,TRBV6-5,.,.,CASSSFRRSGETQYF,TGTGCCAGCAGCTCCTTCAGGAGAAGCGGGGAGACCCAGTACTTC
TRBJ1-5,TRBV5-1,once,TRBD1,CASSFGTGGQQPQHF,TGCGCCAGCAGCTTCGGAACAGGGGGACAGCAGCCCCAGCATTTT
TRBJ2-7,TRBV18,.,.,CASSPSDSYEQYF,TGTGCCAGCTCACCGTCAGACTCCTACGAGCAGTACTTC
TRBJ2-7,TRBV30,.,.,CAWSQRYFYEQYF,TGTGCCTGGAGTCAGCGCTACTTCTACGAGCAGTACTTC
TRBJ1-5,TRBV19,.,.,CASSLLVSSNQPQHF,TGTGCCAGTAGTCTCCTGGTCAGTAGCAATCAGCCCCAGCATTTT
TRBJ2-7,TRBV7-9,.,.,CASSLIYSYEQYF,TGTGCCAGCAGCCTTATCTACTCCTACGAGCAGTACTTC
TRBJ2-7,TRBV9,.,TRBD2,CASSPGDYSYEQYF,TGTGCCAGCAGCCCCGGGGACTATTCCTACGAGCAGTACTTC
TRBJ2-2,TRBV19,.,TRBD2,CASSMTSGSTGELFF,TGTGCCAGTAGTATGACTAGCGGGTCCACCGGGGAGCTGTTTTTT
TRBJ2-2,TRBV2,.,.,CASSDLTGTTGELFF,TGTGCCAGCAGTGACCTAACGGGAACCACCGGGGAGCTGTTTTTT
TRBJ2-7,TRBV7-9,.,.,CASSSLTYEQYF,TGTGCCAGCAGCTCCTTAACATACGAGCAGTACTTC
TRBJ2-1,TRBV7-2,.,TRBD2,CASTPPLTSRHSEQFF,TGTGCCAGCACCCCGCCCCTGACTAGCAGGCATAGTGAGCAGTTCTTC
TRBJ1-6,TRBV27,few,.,CASSLVTGREHNSPLHF,TGTGCCAGCAGTTTAGTTACAGGGCGCGAGCATAATTCACCCCTCCACTTT
TRBJ1-1,TRBV12-3/TRBV12-4,.,.,CASSLQVLTEAFF,TGTGCCAGCAGTTTACAGGTTCTCACTGAAGCTTTCTTT
TRBJ2-5,TRBV14,once,.,CASSQDFTSGSQYF,TGTGCCAGCAGCCAAGACTTTACAAGTGGTTCCCAGTACTTC
TRBJ1-5,TRBV19,.,.,CASSMTLSNQPQHF,TGTGCCAGTAGTATGACTTTGAGCAATCAGCCCCAGCATTTT
TRBJ1-2,TRBV12-3/TRBV12-4,.,.,CASSWGDYGYTF,TGTGCCAGCAGTTGGGGGGACTATGGCTACACCTTC
TRBJ1-1,TRBV5-5,once,TRBD1,CASSLVGTDNTEAFF,TGTGCCAGCAGCTTGGTGGGGACAGATAACACTGAAGCTTTCTTT
TRBJ1-1,TRBV5-1,.,.,CASNLDRSNAEAFF,TGCGCCAGCAACTTGGACCGATCTAACGCTGAAGCTTTCTTT
TRBJ2-3,TRBV7-3,.,TRBD2,CASSLSSGPKDTQYF,TGTGCCAGCAGCTTGTCTAGCGGGCCTAAAGATACGCAGTATTTT
TRBJ1-5,TRBV6-2/TRBV6-3,.,.,CASNPGRSSNQPQHF,TGTGCCAGCAACCCAGGGAGGAGTAGCAATCAGCCCCAGCATTTT
TRBJ1-3,TRBV18,.,.,CASSPRAGVSGNTIYF,TGTGCCAGCTCACCACGGGCAGGGGTCTCTGGAAACACCATATATTTT
TRBJ1-2,TRBV5-1,.,TRBD1,CASSLEGAPYGYTF,TGCGCCAGCAGCTTGGAGGGGGCACCTTATGGCTACACCTTC
TRBJ2-7,TRBV27,few,.,CASSTSQGSYEQYF,TGTGCCAGCAGTACGAGTCAGGGGTCCTACGAGCAGTACTTC
TRBJ2-3,TRBV7-8,.,TRBD1,CASRDRGQSTDTQYF,TGTGCCAGCAGGGACAGGGGACAAAGCACAGATACGCAGTATTTT
TRBJ2-2,TRBV5-8,.,.,CASSAGLNTGELFF,TGTGCCAGCAGCGCCGGACTGAACACCGGGGAGCTGTTTTTT
TRBJ1-1,TRBV10-1,.,TRBD1,CASSPTGGGNTEAFF,TGCGCCAGCAGTCCGACAGGGGGCGGGAACACTGAAGCTTTCTTT
TRBJ2-5,TRBV5-4,once,TRBD1,CASRRPGQGLETQYF,TGTGCCAGCAGGCGTCCGGGACAGGGTTTAGAGACCCAGTACTTC
TRBJ1-3,TRBV9,once,.,CASTRGDSGNTIYF,TGTGCCAGCACGCGGGGGGACTCTGGAAACACCATATATTTT
TRBJ1-6,TRBV6-6,.,TRBD1,CASRLLTGNNSPLHF,TGTGCCAGCAGGCTACTGACAGGGAACAATTCACCCCTCCACTTT
TRBJ2-1,TRBV24-1,few,.,CATSDFRAYNEQFF,TGTGCCACCAGTGATTTCAGGGCCTACAATGAGCAGTTCTTC
TRBJ2-3,TRBV6-4,few,TRBD1,CASRLTGTGATDTQYF,TGTGCCAGCAGACTCACCGGGACAGGGGCTACAGATACGCAGTATTTT
TRBJ1-6,TRBV19,.,.,CASSLPVGDYSYNSPLHF,TGTGCCAGTAGTCTTCCTGTGGGAGACTACTCCTATAATTCACCCCTCCACTTT